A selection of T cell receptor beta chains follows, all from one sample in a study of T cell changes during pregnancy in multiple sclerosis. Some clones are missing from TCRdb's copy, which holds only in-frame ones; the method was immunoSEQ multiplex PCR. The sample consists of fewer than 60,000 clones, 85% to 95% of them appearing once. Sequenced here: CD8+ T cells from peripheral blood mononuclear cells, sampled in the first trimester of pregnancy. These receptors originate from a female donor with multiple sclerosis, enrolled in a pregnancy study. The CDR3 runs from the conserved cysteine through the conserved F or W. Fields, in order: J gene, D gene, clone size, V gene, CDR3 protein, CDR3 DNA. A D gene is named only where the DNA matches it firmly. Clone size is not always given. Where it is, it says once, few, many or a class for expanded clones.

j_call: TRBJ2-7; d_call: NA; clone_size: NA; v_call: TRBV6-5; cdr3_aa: CASSIQQSSYEQYF; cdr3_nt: TGTGCCAGCAGCATACAGCAGAGCTCCTACGAGCAGTACTTC
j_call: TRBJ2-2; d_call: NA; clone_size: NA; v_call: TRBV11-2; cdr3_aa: CASGEMTGTGELFF; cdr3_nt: TGTGCCAGCGGCGAGATGACAGGAACCGGGGAGCTGTTTTTT
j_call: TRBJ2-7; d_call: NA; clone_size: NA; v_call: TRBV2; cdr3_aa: CASSEAGTERDEQYF; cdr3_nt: TGTGCCAGCAGTGAAGCGGGAACAGAGCGGGACGAGCAGTACTTC
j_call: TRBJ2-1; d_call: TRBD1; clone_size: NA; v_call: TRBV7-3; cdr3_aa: CASSLNPRDSNEQFF; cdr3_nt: TGTGCCAGCAGCTTAAACCCCCGGGACAGCAATGAGCAGTTCTTC
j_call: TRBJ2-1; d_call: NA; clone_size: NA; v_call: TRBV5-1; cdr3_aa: CASSFLVSSYNEQFF; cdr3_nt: TGCGCCAGCAGCTTCCTAGTCTCATCCTACAATGAGCAGTTCTTC
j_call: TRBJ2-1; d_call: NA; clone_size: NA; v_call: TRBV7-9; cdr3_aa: CASSYPLGPFFEQFF; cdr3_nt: TGTGCCAGCAGCTACCCCCTAGGTCCCTTTTTTGAGCAGTTCTTC
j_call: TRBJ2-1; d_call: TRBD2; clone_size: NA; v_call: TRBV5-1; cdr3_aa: CASSGTSGNYEQFF; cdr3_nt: TGCGCCAGCAGTGGGACTAGCGGGAACTATGAGCAGTTCTTC
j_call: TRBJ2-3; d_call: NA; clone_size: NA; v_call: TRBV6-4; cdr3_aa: CASSDRDWGNTQYF; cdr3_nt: TGTGCCAGCAGTGACCGGGACTGGGGAAATACGCAGTATTTT
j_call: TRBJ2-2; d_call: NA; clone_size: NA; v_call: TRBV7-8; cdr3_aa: CASLTRNTGELFF; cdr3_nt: TGTGCCAGCTTAACGAGGAACACCGGGGAGCTGTTTTTT
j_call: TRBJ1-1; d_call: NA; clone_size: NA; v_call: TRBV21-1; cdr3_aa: CASSNRQDEAFF; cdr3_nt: TGTGCCAGCAGCAACAGACAGGACGAAGCTTTCTTT
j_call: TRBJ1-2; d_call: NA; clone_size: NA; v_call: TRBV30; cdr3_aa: CASSTDSEPFF; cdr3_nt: TGTGCCTCGAGCACGGACAGCGAACCCTTCTTC
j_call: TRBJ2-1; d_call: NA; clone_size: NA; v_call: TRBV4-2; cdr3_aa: CASSPSRGRAVNEQFF; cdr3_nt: TGTGCCAGCAGCCCCTCGAGGGGGAGGGCCGTGAATGAGCAGTTCTTC
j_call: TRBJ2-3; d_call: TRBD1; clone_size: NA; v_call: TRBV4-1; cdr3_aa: CASSRDRGTTDTQYF; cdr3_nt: TGCGCCAGCAGCCGGGACAGAGGGACCACAGATACGCAGTATTTT
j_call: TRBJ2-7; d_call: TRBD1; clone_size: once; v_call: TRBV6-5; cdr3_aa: CASSEGANSYEQYF; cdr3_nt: TGTGCCAGCAGCGAGGGGGCTAATAGCTACGAGCAGTACTTC
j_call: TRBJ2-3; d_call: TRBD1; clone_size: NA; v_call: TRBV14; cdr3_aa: CASSQTGDSDTQYF; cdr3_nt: TGTGCCAGCAGTCAGACAGGGGATTCAGATACGCAGTATTTT
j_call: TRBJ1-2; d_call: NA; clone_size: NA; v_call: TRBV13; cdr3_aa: CASSLEGRGHGYTF; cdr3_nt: TGTGCCAGCAGCTTAGAAGGCAGGGGACATGGCTACACCTTC
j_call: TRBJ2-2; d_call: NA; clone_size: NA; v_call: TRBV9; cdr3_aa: CASSPYTGELFF; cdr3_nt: TGTGCCAGCAGCCCCTACACCGGGGAGCTGTTTTTT
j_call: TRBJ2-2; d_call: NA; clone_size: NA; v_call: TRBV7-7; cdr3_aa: CASSSGLYTGELFF; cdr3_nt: TGTGCCAGCAGCTCCGGACTTTACACCGGGGAGCTGTTTTTT
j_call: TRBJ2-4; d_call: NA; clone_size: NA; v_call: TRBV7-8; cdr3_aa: CASSPTIGWGAKNIQYF; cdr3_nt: TGTGCCAGCAGCCCCACGATCGGTTGGGGCGCCAAAAACATTCAGTACTTC
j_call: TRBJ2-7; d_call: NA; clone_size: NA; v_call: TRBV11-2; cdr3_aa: CASSPTHGSPSYEQYF; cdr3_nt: TGTGCCAGCAGCCCCACCCACGGGTCCCCGTCCTACGAGCAGTACTTC
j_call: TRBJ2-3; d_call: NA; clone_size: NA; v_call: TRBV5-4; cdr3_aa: CASSAQGDTQYF; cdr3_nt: TGTGCCAGCAGCGCTCAGGGAGATACGCAGTATTTT
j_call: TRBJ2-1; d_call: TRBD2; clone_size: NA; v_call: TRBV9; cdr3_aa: CASSGEGTSGINEQFF; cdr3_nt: TGTGCCAGCAGCGGAGAAGGGACTAGTGGCATAAATGAGCAGTTCTTC
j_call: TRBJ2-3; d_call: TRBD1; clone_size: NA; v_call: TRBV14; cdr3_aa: CASSPLTGWSTDTQYF; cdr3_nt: TGTGCCAGCAGCCCCTTGACAGGGTGGAGTACAGATACGCAGTATTTT
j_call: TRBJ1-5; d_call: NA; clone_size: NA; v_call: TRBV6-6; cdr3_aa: CASSYWTGEPQHF; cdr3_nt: TGTGCCAGCAGTTACTGGACGGGGGAGCCCCAGCATTTT
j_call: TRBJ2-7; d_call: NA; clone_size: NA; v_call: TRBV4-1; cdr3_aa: CASSQARSYEQYF; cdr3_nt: TGCGCCAGCAGCCAAGCTCGCTCCTACGAGCAGTACTTC
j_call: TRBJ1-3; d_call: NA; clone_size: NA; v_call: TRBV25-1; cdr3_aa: CASSESPRAGNTIYF; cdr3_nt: TGTGCCAGCAGTGAATCCCCCAGGGCTGGAAACACCATATATTTT
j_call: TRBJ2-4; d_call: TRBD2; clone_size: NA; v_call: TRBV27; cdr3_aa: CASSSLLAGVGNIQYF; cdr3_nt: TGTGCCAGCAGCTCCTTACTAGCGGGAGTAGGAAACATTCAGTACTTC
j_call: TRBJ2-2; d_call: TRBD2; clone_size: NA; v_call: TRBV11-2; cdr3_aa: CASRPGTSGTGELFF; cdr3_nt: TGTGCCAGCAGGCCAGGGACTAGCGGAACCGGGGAGCTGTTTTTT
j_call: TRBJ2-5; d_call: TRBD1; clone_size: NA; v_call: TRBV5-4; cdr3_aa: CASSLDGTGGETQYF; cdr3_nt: TGTGCCAGCAGCTTGGATGGGACAGGGGGGGAGACCCAGTACTTC
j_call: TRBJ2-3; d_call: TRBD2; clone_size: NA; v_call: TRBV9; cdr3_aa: CASSPRLAGGTDTQYF; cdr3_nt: TGTGCCAGCAGCCCGCGACTAGCGGGAGGGACAGATACGCAGTATTTT
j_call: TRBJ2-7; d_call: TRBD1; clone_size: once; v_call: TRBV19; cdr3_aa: CASSLGQGGEQYF; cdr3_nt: TGTGCCAGTAGTCTAGGACAGGGGGGCGAGCAGTACTTC
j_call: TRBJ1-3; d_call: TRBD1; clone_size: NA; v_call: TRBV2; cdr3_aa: CASSEGTGLGNTIYF; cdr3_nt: TGTGCCAGCAGTGAGGGGACAGGGCTAGGAAACACCATATATTTT
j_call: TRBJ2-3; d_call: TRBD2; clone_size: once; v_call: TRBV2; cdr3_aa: CASSALAGGGDTQYF; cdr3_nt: TGTGCCAGCAGTGCCCTAGCGGGCGGGGGGGATACGCAGTATTTT
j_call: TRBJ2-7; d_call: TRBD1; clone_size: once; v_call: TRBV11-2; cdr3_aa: CASSLVDRASYEQYF; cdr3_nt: TGTGCCAGCAGCTTAGTGGACAGGGCAAGCTACGAGCAGTACTTC
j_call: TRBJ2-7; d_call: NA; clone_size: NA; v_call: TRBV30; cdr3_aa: CAWSVPNSYEQYF; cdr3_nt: TGTGCCTGGAGTGTACCTAACTCCTACGAGCAGTACTTC
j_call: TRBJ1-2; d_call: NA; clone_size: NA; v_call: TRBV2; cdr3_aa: CASSEGPLVDSNYGYTF; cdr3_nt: TGTGCCAGCAGTGAAGGGCCTCTGGTTGATTCGAACTATGGCTACACCTTC
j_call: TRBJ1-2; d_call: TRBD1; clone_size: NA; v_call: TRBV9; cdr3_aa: CASSVATGTGGGTNYGYTF; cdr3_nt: TGTGCCAGCAGCGTAGCCACCGGGACAGGGGGAGGGACTAACTATGGCTACACCTTC
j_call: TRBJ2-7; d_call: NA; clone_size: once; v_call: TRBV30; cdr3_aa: CAWSTPPSTAWRRSYEQYF; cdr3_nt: TGTGCCTGGAGCACCCCCCCCTCGACAGCCTGGAGAAGATCCTACGAGCAGTACTTC
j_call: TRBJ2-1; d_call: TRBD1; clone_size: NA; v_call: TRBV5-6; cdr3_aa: CASRQGYNEQFF; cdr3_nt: TGTGCCAGCCGACAGGGGTACAATGAGCAGTTCTTC
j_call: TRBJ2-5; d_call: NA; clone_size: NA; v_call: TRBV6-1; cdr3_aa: CASSNGQTGETQYF; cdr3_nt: TGTGCCAGCTCCAACGGACAGACTGGGGAGACCCAGTACTTC
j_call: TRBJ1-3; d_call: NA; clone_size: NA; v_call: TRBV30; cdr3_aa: CAWSLVSSGNTIYF; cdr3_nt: TGTGCCTGGAGCTTGGTCAGTTCTGGAAACACCATATATTTT
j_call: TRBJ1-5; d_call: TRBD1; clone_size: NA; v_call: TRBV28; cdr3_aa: CASSSGQGSTGNQPQHF; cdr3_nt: TGTGCCAGCAGTTCGGGACAGGGGAGTACGGGCAATCAGCCCCAGCATTTT
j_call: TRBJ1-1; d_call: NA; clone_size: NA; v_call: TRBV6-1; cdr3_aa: CASSELGEAFF; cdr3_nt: TGTGCCAGCAGTGAGCTCGGGGAAGCTTTCTTT
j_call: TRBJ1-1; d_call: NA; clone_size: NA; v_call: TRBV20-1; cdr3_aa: CSAREVQAFF; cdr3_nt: TGCAGTGCTAGAGAGGTGCAGGCTTTCTTT
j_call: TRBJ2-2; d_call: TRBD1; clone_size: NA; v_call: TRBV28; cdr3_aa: CASSPDRGTAGELFF; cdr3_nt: TGTGCCAGCAGTCCAGACAGGGGGACGGCCGGGGAGCTGTTTTTT
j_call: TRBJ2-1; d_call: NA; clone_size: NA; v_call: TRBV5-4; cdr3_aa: CASSLRVAALNEQFF; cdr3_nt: TGTGCCAGCAGCTTAAGGGTAGCGGCCTTAAATGAGCAGTTCTTC